A selection of T cell receptor beta chains follows, all from one sample in a study of T-cell reconstitution after alpha-beta-depleted transplantation in children. One entry per CDR3 protein results from TCRdb running MiXCR on the PCR reads. This sample has 530,000 or so distinct CDR3 sequences, with over 25% found just once. The sequenced sample was PBMCs, obtained before TCRalphabeta/CD19-depleted stem cell transplant. Source of these receptors: a boy younger than two with Wiskott-Aldrich syndrome, due to receive a stem cell transplant. Both conserved end residues are part of each CDR3. D genes are given only for firm matches. Where a row states a size, it is once, few, many or the class of an expanded clone; other rows omit it.

j_gene,d_gene,abundance,v_gene,CDR3aa,CDR3nt
TRBJ1-4,NA,NA,TRBV7-6,CASSYGATNEKLFF,TGTGCCAGCAGCTATGGGGCAACTAATGAAAAACTGTTTTTT
TRBJ2-4,TRBD1,NA,TRBV9,CASSVPGQGFHF,TGTGCCAGCAGTGTACCGGGACAGGGATTCCACTTC
TRBJ2-2,NA,NA,TRBV5-1,CASSSRGRMNTGELFF,TGCGCCAGCAGCTCGCGGGGACGGATGAACACCGGGGAGCTGTTTTTT
TRBJ2-3,NA,NA,TRBV12-3/TRBV12-4,CASSLTRYTDTQYF,TGTGCCAGCAGTTTAACGCGCTACACAGATACGCAGTATTTT
TRBJ2-3,TRBD2,NA,TRBV12-3/TRBV12-4,CASSLDKRLAGLSTDTQYF,TGTGCCAGCAGTTTAGATAAACGTCTAGCGGGCCTTAGCACAGATACGCAGTATTTT
TRBJ2-1,NA,NA,TRBV28,CASSPGDHEQFF,TGTGCCAGCAGCCCCGGGGATCATGAGCAGTTCTTC
TRBJ1-6,NA,few,TRBV20-1,CSAGITGHNSPLHF,TGCAGTGCTGGTATAACAGGGCATAATTCACCCCTCCACTTT
TRBJ1-1,NA,few,TRBV4-2,CASSRTPWGNTEAFF,TGTGCCAGCAGCCGGACACCCTGGGGGAACACTGAAGCTTTCTTT
TRBJ2-7,NA,NA,TRBV11-2,CASSLVSSGNSYEQYF,TGTGCCAGCAGCTTAGTGAGTTCCGGCAACTCCTACGAGCAGTACTTC
TRBJ2-1,NA,NA,TRBV20-1,CSAERDLASSYNEQFF,TGCAGTGCCGAACGAGACTTAGCGAGCTCCTACAATGAGCAGTTCTTC
TRBJ2-1,NA,NA,TRBV5-1,CASSLATGQTNEQFF,TGCGCCAGCAGCTTGGCCACCGGACAGACCAATGAGCAGTTCTTC
TRBJ2-7,NA,few,TRBV15,CATSREVTGPGHEQYF,TGTGCCACCAGCAGAGAAGTTACAGGCCCGGGGCACGAGCAGTACTTC
TRBJ2-7,NA,few,TRBV20-1,CSARDLRSSYEQYF,TGCAGTGCTAGGGACTTGCGGAGCTCCTACGAGCAGTACTTC
TRBJ2-5,NA,few,TRBV5-1,CASSRPTTRPETQYF,TGCGCCAGCAGCCGCCCTACGACGCGTCCGGAGACCCAGTACTTC
TRBJ2-7,TRBD2,few,TRBV20-1,CSASRVAGSYEQYF,TGCAGTGCTAGTAGGGTAGCGGGGTCCTACGAGCAGTACTTC
TRBJ2-3,TRBD2,NA,TRBV28,CASSSAGARDTQYF,TGTGCCAGCAGTTCTGCGGGAGCGAGGGATACGCAGTATTTT
TRBJ2-5,TRBD2,many,TRBV29-1,CSVKGLAGVETQYF,TGCAGCGTCAAGGGACTAGCGGGAGTGGAGACCCAGTACTTC
TRBJ2-1,NA,few,TRBV13,CASSLGGPEEQFF,TGTGCCAGCAGCTTAGGCGGACCAGAAGAGCAGTTCTTC
TRBJ2-1,TRBD2,NA,TRBV20-1,CSARPLANNEQFF,TGCAGTGCTAGGCCACTAGCGAACAATGAGCAGTTCTTC
TRBJ2-7,NA,few,TRBV7-9,CASSSFGHYEQYF,TGTGCCAGCAGCTCCTTCGGACATTACGAGCAGTACTTC
TRBJ2-3,TRBD2,few,TRBV7-8,CASSLATSENTDTQYF,TGTGCCAGCAGCTTAGCGACTAGCGAGAACACAGATACGCAGTATTTT
TRBJ2-1,NA,many,TRBV12-3/TRBV12-4,CASRGQGYNEQFF,TGTGCCAGCAGGGGACAAGGGTACAATGAGCAGTTCTTC
TRBJ2-7,NA,NA,TRBV20-1,CSARDLRETRSPFLTYEQYF,TGCAGTGCTAGAGATCTAAGGGAGACTAGAAGCCCGTTCCTTACCTACGAGCAGTACTTC
TRBJ1-6,NA,NA,TRBV6-1,CASIPAGSSYNSPLHF,TGTGCCAGCATTCCTGCAGGGAGCTCCTATAATTCACCCCTCCACTTT
TRBJ2-2,NA,NA,TRBV29-1,CSATLWRGNTGELFF,TGCAGCGCGACCCTCTGGCGGGGGAACACCGGGGAGCTGTTTTTT
TRBJ2-3,NA,NA,TRBV20-1,CSAKAVKSTDTQYF,TGCAGTGCCAAAGCGGTGAAGAGCACAGATACGCAGTATTTT
TRBJ2-7,TRBD1,NA,TRBV5-1,CASSPDRHEQYF,TGCGCCAGCAGCCCGGACAGGCACGAGCAGTACTTC
TRBJ1-2,NA,NA,TRBV27,CASRPSTGPRGDGYTF,TGTGCCAGCAGACCTTCAACGGGACCCAGAGGTGATGGCTACACCTTC
TRBJ1-2,TRBD1,few,TRBV5-1,CASSLAPNRQGGDGYTF,TGCGCCAGCAGCTTGGCTCCCAACCGACAGGGAGGTGATGGCTACACCTTC
TRBJ2-1,NA,few,TRBV24-1,CATSAYNEQFF,TGTGCCACCAGTGCCTACAATGAGCAGTTCTTC
TRBJ1-1,NA,many,TRBV5-1,CASSLTVENTEAFF,TGCGCCAGCAGCTTGACGGTTGAAAACACTGAAGCTTTCTTT
TRBJ2-5,TRBD2,few,TRBV28,CATGRPGLAAVRETQYF,TGTGCCACCGGTAGACCGGGACTAGCGGCCGTCAGGGAGACCCAGTACTTC